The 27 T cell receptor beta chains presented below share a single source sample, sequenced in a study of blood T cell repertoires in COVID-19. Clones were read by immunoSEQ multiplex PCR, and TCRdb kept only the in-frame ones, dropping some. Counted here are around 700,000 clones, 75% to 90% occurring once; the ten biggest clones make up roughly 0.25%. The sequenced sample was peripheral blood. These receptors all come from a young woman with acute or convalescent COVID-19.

The CDR3 reads CASSHLSGGATDTQYF. CDR3 coding DNA: TGTGCCAGCTCACACCTCTCCGGGGGGGCAACAGATACGCAGTATTTT. The chain combines TRBV18 with TRBJ2-3; 8 bases map to TRBD2. Germline CDR1 reads KGHSH; CDR2 reads LQKENI. The V gene end was trimmed by 4 bases and the J gene end by 3 bases; junction bases not matched to a gene: 9. The CDR3 has 16 residues.

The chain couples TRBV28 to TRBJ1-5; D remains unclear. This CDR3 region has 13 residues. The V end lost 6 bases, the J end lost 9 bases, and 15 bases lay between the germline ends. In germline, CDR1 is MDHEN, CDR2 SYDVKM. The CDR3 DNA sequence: TGTGCCAGCAGCACTTCCCTGGGCCCGCCCCAGCATTTT. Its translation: CASSTSLGPPQHF. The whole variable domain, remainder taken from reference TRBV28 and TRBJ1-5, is DVKVTQSSRYLVKRTGEKVFLECVQDMDHENMFWYRQDPGLGLRLIYFSYDVKMKEKGDIPEGYSVSREKKERFSLILESASTNQTSMYLCASSTSLGPPQHFGDGTRLSIL.

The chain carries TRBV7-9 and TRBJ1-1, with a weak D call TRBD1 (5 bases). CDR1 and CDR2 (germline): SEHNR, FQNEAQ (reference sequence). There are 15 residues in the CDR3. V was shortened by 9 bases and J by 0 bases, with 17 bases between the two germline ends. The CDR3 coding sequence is TGTGCCAGTAGACGTGGGGGGAACTTGAACACTGAAGCTTTCTTT. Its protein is CASRRGGNLNTEAFF.

CDR3 in amino acids: CASGRPPLGRGSNTEAFF. Here the CDR3 DNA reads TGTGCCAGCGGCCGACCGCCGCTGGGGAGGGGTTCGAACACTGAAGCTTTCTTT. The chain employs TRBV6-2 or TRBV6-3 and TRBJ1-1, with D tentatively TRBD1 (5 bases). CDR3 size: 18 residues. Germline-derived CDR1 and CDR2 are MNHEY and SVGEGT. The V and J ends lost 8 bases and 1 base respectively, with 26 bases between them.

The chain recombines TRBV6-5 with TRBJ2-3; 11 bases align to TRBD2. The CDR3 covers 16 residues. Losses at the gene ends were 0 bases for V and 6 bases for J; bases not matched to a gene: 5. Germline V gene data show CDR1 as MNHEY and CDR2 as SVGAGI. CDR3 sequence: CASSYSLAGAGDTQYF. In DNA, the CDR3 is TGTGCCAGCAGTTACTCACTAGCGGGGGCAGGGGATACGCAGTATTTT.

CDR3 region: CASSLRGQINEKLFF. The CDR3 DNA follows: TGTGCCAGCAGTTTAAGGGGACAAATTAATGAAAAACTGTTTTTT. V and J are TRBV27 and TRBJ1-4, with TRBD1 as a possible D gene (6 bases). The CDR3 spans 15 residues. The V gene lost 2 bases and the J gene lost 4 bases, with 11 bases spanning the gap. Per the germline V gene, CDR1 is MNHEY and CDR2 is SMNVEV (reference sequence).

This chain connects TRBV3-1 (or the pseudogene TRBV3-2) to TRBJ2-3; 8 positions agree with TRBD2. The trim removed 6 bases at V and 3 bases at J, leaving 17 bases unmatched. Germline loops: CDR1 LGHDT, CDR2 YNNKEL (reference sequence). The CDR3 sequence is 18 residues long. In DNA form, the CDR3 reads TGTGCCAGCAGTCTGTTTCTCTGGCGGGGGGAAGATACAGATACGCAGTATTTT. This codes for CASSLFLWRGEDTDTQYF.

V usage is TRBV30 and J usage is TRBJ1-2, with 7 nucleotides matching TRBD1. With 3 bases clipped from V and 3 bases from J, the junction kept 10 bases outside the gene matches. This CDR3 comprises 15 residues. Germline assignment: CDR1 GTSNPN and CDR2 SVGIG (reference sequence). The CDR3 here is CAWRRAGGGHYGYTF. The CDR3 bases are TGTGCCTGGAGGAGGGCCGGAGGGGGCCACTATGGCTACACCTTC.

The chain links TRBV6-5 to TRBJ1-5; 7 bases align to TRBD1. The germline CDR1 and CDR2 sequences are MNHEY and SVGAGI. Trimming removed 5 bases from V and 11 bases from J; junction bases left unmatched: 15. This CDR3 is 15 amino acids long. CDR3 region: CASSPPGTETTAQHF. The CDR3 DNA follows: TGTGCCAGCAGTCCTCCCGGGACAGAGACTACGGCCCAGCATTTT.

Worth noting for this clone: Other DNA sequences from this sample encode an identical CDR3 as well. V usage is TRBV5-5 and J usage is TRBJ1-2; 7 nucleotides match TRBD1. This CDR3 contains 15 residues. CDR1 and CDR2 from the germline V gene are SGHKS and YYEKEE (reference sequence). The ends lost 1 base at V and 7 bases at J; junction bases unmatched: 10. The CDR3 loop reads CASSLTRQGVGGYTF. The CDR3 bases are TGTGCCAGCAGCTTGACGCGGCAGGGGGTGGGTGGCTACACCTTC.

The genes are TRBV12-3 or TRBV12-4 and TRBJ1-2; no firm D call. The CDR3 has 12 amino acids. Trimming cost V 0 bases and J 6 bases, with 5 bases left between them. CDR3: CASSLALHGYTF. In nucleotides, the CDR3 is TGTGCCAGCAGTTTAGCCCTACATGGCTACACCTTC.

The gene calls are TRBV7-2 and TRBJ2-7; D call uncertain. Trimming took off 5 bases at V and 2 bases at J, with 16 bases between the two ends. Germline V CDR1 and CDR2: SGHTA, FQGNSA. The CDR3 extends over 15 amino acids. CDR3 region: CASSPTVTHTYEQYF. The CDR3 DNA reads TGTGCCAGCAGCCCTACCGTGACTCACACCTACGAGCAGTACTTC.

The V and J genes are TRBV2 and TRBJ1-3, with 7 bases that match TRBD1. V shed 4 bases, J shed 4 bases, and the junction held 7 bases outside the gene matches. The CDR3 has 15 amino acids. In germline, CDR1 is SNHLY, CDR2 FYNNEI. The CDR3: CASSGRTGSGNTIYF. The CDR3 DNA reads TGTGCCAGCAGTGGTCGGACAGGCTCAGGAAACACCATATATTTT.

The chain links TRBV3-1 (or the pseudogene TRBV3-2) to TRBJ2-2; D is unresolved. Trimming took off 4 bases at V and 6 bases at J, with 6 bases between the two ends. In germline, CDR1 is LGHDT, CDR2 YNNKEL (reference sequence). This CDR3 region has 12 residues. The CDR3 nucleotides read TGTGCCAGCAGCCCCCCTTCCGGGGAGCTGTTTTTT. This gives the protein CASSPPSGELFF.

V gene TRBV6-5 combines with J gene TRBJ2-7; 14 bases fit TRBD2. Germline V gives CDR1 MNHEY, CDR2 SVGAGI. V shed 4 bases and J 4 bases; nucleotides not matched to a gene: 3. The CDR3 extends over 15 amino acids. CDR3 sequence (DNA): TGTGCCAGCAGTTGGACTAGCGGGGGGTGGTACGAGCAGTACTTC. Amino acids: CASSWTSGGWYEQYF.

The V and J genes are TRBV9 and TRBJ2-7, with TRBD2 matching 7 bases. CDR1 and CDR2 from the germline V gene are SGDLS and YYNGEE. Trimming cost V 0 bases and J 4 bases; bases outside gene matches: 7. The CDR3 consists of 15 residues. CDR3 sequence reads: CASSVGPAGTYEQYF. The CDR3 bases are TGTGCCAGCAGCGTAGGCCCAGCGGGGACTTACGAGCAGTACTTC.

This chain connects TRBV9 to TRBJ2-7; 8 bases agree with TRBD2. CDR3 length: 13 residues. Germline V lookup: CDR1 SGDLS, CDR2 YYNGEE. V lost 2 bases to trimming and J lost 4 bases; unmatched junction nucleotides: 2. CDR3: CASSVGTSYEQYF. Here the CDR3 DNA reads TGTGCCAGCAGCGTTGGGACTAGTTACGAGCAGTACTTC.

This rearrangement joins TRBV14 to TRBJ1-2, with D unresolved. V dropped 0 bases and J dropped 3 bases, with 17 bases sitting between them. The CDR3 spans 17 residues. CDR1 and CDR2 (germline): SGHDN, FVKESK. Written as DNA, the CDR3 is TGTGCCAGCAGCCAAGATCCCAAAGGGTCGGGGTACTATGGCTACACCTTC. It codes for CASSQDPKGSGYYGYTF.

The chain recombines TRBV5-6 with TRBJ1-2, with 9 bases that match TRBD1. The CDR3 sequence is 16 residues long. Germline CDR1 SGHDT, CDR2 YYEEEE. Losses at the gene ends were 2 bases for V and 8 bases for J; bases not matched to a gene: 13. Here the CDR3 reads CASSFATPGQGGGYTF. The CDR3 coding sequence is TGTGCCAGCAGCTTCGCCACACCGGGACAGGGCGGAGGCTACACCTTC.

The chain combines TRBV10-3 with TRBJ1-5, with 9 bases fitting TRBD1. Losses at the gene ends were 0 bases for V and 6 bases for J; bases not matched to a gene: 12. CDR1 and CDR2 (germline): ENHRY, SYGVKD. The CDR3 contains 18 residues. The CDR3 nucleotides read TGTGCCATCAGTGAGTCCGTTTATAGGGGACAGGGTGGTCAGCCCCAGCATTTT. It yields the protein CAISESVYRGQGGQPQHF.

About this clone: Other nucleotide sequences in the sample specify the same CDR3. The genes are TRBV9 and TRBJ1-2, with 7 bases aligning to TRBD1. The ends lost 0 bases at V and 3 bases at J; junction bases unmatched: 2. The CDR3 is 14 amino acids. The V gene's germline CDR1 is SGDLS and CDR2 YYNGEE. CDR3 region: CASSVGDSDYGYTF. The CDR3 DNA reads TGTGCCAGCAGCGTAGGGGACAGCGACTATGGCTACACCTTC.

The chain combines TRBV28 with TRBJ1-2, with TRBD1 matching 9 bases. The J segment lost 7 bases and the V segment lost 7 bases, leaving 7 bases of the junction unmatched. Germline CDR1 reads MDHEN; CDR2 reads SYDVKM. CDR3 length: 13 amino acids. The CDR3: CASTPGQGGGYTF. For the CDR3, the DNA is TGTGCCAGCACCCCGGGACAGGGTGGTGGCTACACCTTC.

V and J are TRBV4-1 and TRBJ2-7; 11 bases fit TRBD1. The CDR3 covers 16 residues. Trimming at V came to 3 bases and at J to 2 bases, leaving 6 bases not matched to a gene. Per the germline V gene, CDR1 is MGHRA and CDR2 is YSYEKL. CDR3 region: CASSQVDRGHPYEQYF. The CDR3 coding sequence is TGCGCCAGCAGCCAGGTGGACAGGGGGCATCCCTACGAGCAGTACTTC.

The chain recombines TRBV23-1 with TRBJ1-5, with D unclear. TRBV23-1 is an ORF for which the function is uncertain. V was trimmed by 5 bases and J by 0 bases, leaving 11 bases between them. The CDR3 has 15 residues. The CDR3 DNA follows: TGCGCCAGCAGTAAATATAGTCGTAGCAATCAGCCCCAGCATTTT. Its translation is CASSKYSRSNQPQHF.

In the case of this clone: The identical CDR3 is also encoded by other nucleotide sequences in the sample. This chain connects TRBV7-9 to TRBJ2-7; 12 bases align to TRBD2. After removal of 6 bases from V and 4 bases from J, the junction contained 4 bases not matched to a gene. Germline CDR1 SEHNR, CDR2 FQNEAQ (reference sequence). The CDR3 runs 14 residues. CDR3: CASSSTSGGYEQYF. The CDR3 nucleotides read TGTGCCAGCAGTTCGACTAGCGGGGGATACGAGCAGTACTTC.

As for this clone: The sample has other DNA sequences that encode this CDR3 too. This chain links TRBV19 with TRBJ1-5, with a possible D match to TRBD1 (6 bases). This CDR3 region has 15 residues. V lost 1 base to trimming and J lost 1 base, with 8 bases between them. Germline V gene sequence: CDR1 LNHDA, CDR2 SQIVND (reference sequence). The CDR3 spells CASSIVDSSNQPQHF. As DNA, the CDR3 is TGTGCCAGTAGTATAGTGGACAGCAGCAATCAGCCCCAGCATTTT.

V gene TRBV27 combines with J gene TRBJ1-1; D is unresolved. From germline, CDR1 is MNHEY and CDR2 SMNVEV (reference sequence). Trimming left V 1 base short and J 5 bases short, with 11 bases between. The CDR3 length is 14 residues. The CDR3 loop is CASSLYPEETEAFF. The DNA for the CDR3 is TGTGCCAGCAGTTTATACCCTGAGGAGACTGAAGCTTTCTTT.